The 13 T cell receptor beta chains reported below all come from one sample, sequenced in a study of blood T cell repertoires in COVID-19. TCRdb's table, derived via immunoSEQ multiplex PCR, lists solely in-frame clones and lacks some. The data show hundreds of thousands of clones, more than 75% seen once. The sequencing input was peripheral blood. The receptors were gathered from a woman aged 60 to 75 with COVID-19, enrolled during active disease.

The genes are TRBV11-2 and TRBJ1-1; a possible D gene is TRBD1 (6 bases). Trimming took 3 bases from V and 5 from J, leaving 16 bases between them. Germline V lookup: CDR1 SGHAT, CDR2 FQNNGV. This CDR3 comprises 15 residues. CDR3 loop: CASSFRQAIRTEAFF. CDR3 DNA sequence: TGTGCCAGCAGCTTTCGACAGGCGATAAGGACTGAAGCTTTCTTT.

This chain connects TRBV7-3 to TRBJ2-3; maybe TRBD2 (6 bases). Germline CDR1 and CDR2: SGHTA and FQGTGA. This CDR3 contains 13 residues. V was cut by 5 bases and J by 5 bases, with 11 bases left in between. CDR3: CASSPRLGDTQYF. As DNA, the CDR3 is TGTGCCAGCAGCCCCCGACTAGGAGATACGCAGTATTTT. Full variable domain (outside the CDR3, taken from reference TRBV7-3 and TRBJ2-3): GAGVSQTPSNKVTEKGKYVELRCDPISGHTALYWYRQSLGQGPEFLIYFQGTGAADDSGLPNDRFFAVRPEGSVSTLKIQRTERGDSAVYLCASSPRLGDTQYFGPGTRLTVL.

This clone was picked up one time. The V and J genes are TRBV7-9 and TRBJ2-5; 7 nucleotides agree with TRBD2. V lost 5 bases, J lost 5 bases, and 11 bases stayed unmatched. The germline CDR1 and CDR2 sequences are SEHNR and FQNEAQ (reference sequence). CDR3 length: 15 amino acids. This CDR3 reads CASSPPRVSGETQYF. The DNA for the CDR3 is TGTGCCAGCAGCCCCCCTCGGGTTAGCGGGGAGACCCAGTACTTC.

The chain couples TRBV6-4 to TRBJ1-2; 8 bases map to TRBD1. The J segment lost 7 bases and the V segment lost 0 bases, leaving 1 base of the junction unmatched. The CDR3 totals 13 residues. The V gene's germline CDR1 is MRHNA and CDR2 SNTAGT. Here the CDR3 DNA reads TGTGCCAGCAGTGACTCGCAGGGGGCTGGCTACACCTTC. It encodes CASSDSQGAGYTF.

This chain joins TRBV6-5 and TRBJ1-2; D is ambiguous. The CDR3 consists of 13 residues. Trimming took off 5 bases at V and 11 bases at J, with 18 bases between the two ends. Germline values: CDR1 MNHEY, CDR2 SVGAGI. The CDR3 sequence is CASSPAVLGGYTF. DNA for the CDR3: TGTGCCAGCAGTCCTGCTGTTCTTGGAGGGTACACCTTC.

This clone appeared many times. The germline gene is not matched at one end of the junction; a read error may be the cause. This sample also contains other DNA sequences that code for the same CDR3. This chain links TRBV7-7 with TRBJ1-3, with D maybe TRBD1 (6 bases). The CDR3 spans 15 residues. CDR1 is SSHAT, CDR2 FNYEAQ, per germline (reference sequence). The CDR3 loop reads CASSPGTNSGNTIYF. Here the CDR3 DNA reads TGTGCTAGCAGCCCAGGGACAAACTCTGGAAACACCATATATTTT.

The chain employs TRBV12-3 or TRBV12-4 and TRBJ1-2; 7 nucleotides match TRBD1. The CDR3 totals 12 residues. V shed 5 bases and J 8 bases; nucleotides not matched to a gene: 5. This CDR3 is CASSAGTVGYTF. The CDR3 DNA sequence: TGTGCCAGCAGTGCCGGGACAGTCGGCTACACCTTC.

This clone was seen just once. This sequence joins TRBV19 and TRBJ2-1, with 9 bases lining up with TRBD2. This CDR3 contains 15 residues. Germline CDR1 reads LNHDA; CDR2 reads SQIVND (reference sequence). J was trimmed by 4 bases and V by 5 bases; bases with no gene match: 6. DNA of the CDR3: TGTGCCAGTAGTGTGATAGCGGGGGTATACAATGAGCAGTTCTTC. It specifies CASSVIAGVYNEQFF.

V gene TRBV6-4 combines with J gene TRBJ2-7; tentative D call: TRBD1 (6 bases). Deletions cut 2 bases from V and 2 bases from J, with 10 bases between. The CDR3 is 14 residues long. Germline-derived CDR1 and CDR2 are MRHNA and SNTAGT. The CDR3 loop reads CASSDAKGAYEQYF. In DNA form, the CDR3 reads TGTGCCAGCAGTGACGCGAAGGGGGCCTACGAGCAGTACTTC.

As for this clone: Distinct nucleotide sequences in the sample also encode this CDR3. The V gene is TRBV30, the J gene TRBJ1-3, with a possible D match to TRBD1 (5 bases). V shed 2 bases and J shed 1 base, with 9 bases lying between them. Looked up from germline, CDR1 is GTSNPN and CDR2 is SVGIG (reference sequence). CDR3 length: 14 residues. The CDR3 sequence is CAWSLGGSGNTIYF. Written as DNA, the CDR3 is TGTGCCTGGAGTCTCGGGGGATCTGGAAACACCATATATTTT.

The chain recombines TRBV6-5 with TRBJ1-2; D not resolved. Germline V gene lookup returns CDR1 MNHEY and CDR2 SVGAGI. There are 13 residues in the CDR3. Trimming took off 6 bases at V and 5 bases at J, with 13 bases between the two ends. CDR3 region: CASSQDGKYGYTF. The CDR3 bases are TGTGCCAGCAGCCAGGACGGGAAATATGGCTACACCTTC.

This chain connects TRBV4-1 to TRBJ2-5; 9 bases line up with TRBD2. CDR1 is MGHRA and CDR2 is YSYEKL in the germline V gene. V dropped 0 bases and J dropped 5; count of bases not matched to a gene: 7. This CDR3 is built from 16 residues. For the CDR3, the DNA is TGCGCCAGCAGCCAAGATGGACTAGCGAAGAGGGAGACCCAGTACTTC. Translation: CASSQDGLAKRETQYF.

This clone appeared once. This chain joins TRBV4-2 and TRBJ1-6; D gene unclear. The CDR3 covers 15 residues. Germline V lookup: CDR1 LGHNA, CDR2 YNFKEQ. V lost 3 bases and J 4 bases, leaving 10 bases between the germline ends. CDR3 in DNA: TGTGCCAGCAGCCAGCAGGCGCCTTATAATTCACCCCTCCACTTT. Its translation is CASSQQAPYNSPLHF.